This TCR beta chain was sequenced for a study of T cell responses to AZD1222 COVID-19 vaccine. Study-level background: Pooling was applied to second doses at about 4 or about 12 weeks.

This table comes from immunoSEQ multiplex PCR, and its TCRdb copy is limited to in-frame clones, with some not included. The sample lists over 90,000 clones, 86% occurring once. Points from the study as a whole: None of the repertoires were sampled until the peak T cell response had passed. Baseline serostatus was positive in only a handful of AZD1222 recipients. Most donors were white British, females outnumbered males, and clonal diversity was possibly underestimated.

The CDR3 covers 14 residues. The ends lost 3 bases at V and 6 bases at J; junction bases unmatched: 3. Germline CDR1 reads LNHDA; CDR2 reads SQIVND (reference sequence). In regard to this clone: The antigen remains unidentified.

This sample comprised peripheral blood, obtained on day 0 of AZD1222 vaccination. The TCR originated in an adult in good health. The chain has TRBV19 and TRBJ1-5, with 9 bases matching TRBD1. CDR3 DNA: TGTGCCAGTAGTATCGTGACAGGGGGTCAGCCCCAGCATTTT. Translating it yields CASSIVTGGQPQHF. The full variable domain, with the rest looked up from reference TRBV19 and TRBJ1-5, is DGGITQSPKYLFRKEGQNVTLSCEQNLNHDAMYWYRQDPGQGLRLIYYSQIVNDFQKGDIAEGYSVSREKKESFPLTVTSAQKNPTAFYLCASSIVTGGQPQHFGDGTRLSIL.